This TCR beta chain was documented in a study of T cell responses to AZD1222 COVID-19 vaccine. The overall study: The analysis combined second doses at about 4 or about 12 weeks. Study-wide points: Clonal diversity may have been underestimated, and the donors were mostly white British, with more females than males. Regions 160-218 and 743-854 dominated among vaccine-associated CD4 TCRs spanning spike.

Some clones are missing from TCRdb's copy, which holds only in-frame ones; the method was immunoSEQ multiplex PCR. The sample carries about 120,000 clones, roughly 91% recorded once. A remark on this clone: Antigen unknown.

Germline values: CDR1 KGHDR, CDR2 SFDVKD. This CDR3 contains 16 residues. After removal of 5 bases from V and 5 bases from J, the junction contained 11 bases not matched to a gene. V is TRBV24-1 and J is TRBJ2-5, with 9 bases matching TRBD1. The sample in question was peripheral blood, obtained on day 0 of AZD1222 vaccination. The sequence was collected from an adult in good health. CDR3 region: CATSGTAGQGMETQYF. The CDR3 nucleotides are TGTGCCACCAGTGGTACGGCGGGACAGGGCATGGAGACCCAGTACTTC.